This T cell receptor (beta chain) was identified in a study of vaccination effects on CD4 cells after COVID-19. Notes on the study in general: Relatively few convalescent patients took part in the study, which had no early post-infection timepoints.

Antigen-specific CD4+ T cells expanded by the ViraFEST assay with viral peptide pools were then sequenced. Isolation of CD4+ T cells took place after ten to eleven days of culture. Nucleocapsid antibodies stayed negative before and after vaccination, showing no earlier SARS-CoV-2 infection. This table comes from immunoSEQ multiplex PCR, and its TCRdb copy is limited to in-frame clones, with some not included. The sample records tens of thousands of clones, 77% being singletons. Regarding this clone: What it binds is unknown.

The CDR3 covers 11 residues. Germline V gene lookup returns CDR1 MNHNY and CDR2 SVGAGI (reference sequence). Trimming shortened V by 11 bases and J by 0 bases, and 5 bases separated the two germline ends. The chain combines TRBV6-6 with TRBJ1-3; the D is unclear. This receptor was taken from a human donor who received a COVID-19 vaccine. Sequenced here: CD4+ T cells from PBMCs cultured with HCoV-NL63 spike peptides, sampled before COVID-19 vaccination. For the CDR3, the DNA is TGTGCCGTTAGCTCTGGAAACACCATATATTTT. Translation: CAVSSGNTIYF.